Sequencing of this T cell receptor (beta chain) was carried out in a study of shared clonotypes between healthy human individuals. Study observations and caveats: Sharing across four donors was highest in naive CD4 (roughly 5%) and lowest in memory CD8 (0.4%). The study found lower generation probabilities in non-shared clonotypes than in those shared by all four donors.

Naive CD45RA+ and memory CD45RA-negative subsets were split from CD4+ cells. In regard to this clone: Its antigen is as yet unknown.

V lost 6 bases and J lost 4; bases outside the gene matches: 13. CDR1 MDHEN and CDR2 SYDVKM come from the germline V gene. This CDR3 has 16 amino acids. Each PCR replicate from the sorted subsets contained about 200 ng DNA, which is about 31,000 T cell genomes. Produced via immunoSEQ multiplex PCR; TCRdb's table is partial and in-frame only. The data show about 2.4 million clones, with roughly nine tenths seen just once and over 0.12% held by the top ten. This chain joins TRBV28 and TRBJ1-2; 8 bases fit TRBD1. Sequencing was performed on naive CD4+ T cells sorted from blood. As for subset: CD45RA+ positively selected. This sequence was found in a man aged 18 to 35 in good health. This CDR3 reads CASSTGGSGVSYGYTF. The CDR3 region has the DNA TGTGCCAGCAGCACAGGGGGATCGGGGGTTAGCTATGGCTACACCTTC.